This TCR beta chain originates from a study of beta chain features in type 1 diabetes. Overall study results and limits: In the patient group, naive, central memory and Treg TCRB repertoires seemed more alike than in the healthy donor group. The influence of HLA type on TCRB rearrangement stayed undetermined. In all four CD4+ subsets, TCRB CDR3 length was significantly, moderately reduced in type 1 diabetes.

Stem cell-like memory, regulatory, central memory and naive CD4+ cells were sorted via CD45RO/CCR7/CD25/CD127/CD95/CD27. Expressed TCRB transcripts were sequenced, since all the RNA that had been isolated was reverse transcribed. Sequencing was performed with immunoSEQ multiplex PCR; in TCRdb, only in-frame clones are kept and a portion is missing. The repertoire holds about 340,000 clones, approximately 8.2% seen once, with 0.44% in the top ten. This CDR3 region has 14 residues. With V trimmed by 5 bases and J by 4 bases, 5 bases remained unmatched. Germline V gives CDR1 LNHNV, CDR2 YYDKDF (reference sequence). This clone was detected a few times. The antigen is undetermined.

The specimen sequenced was central memory CD4+ T cells from blood. The gene calls are TRBV15 and TRBJ1-5, with 7 bases aligning to TRBD1. This TCR was recovered from a woman aged 18 to 35 in good health. The CDR3 region is CATSQGQSNQPQHF. The CDR3 DNA is TGTGCCACCAGCCAGGGACAGTCAAATCAGCCCCAGCATTTT. The whole variable domain, filled in from reference TRBV15 and TRBJ1-5, reads DAMVIQNPRYQVTQFGKPVTLSCSQTLNHNVMYWYQQKSSQAPKLLFHYYDKDFNNEADTPDNFQSRRPNTSFCFLDIRSPGLGDTAMYLCATSQGQSNQPQHFGDGTRLSIL.